This T cell receptor (beta chain) comes out of a study of blood T cell repertoires in COVID-19. The sample holds a few counts of this clone. This table comes from immunoSEQ multiplex PCR, and its TCRdb copy is limited to in-frame clones, with some not included. This table holds 60,000 to 70,000 clones, roughly nine tenths found once. CDR1 and CDR2 from the germline V gene are MGHRA and YSYEKL. Trimming cost V 4 bases and J 5 bases; bases outside gene matches: 3. The CDR3 is 14 residues long. The TCR sequence derives from a human donor in a cohort sampled during active COVID-19. Source material: peripheral blood. The chain carries TRBV4-1 and TRBJ1-2, with 11 nucleotides matching TRBD1. This CDR3 is CASSRTGGNYGYTF. The CDR3 nucleotides read TGCGCCAGCAGCCGGACAGGGGGCAATTATGGCTACACCTTC.